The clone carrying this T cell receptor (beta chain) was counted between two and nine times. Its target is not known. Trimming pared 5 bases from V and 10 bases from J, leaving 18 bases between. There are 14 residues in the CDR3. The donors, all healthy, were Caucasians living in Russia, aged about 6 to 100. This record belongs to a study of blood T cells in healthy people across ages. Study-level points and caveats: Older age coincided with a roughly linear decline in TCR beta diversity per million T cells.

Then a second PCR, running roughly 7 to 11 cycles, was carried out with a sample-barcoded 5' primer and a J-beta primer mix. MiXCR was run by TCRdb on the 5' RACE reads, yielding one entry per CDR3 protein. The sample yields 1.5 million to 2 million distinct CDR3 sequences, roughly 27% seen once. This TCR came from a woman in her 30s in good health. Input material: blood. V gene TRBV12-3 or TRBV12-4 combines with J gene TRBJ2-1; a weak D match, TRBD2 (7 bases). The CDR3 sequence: CASSGGGPRWEQFF. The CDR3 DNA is TGTGCCAGCAGTGGGGGGGGGCCCCGTTGGGAGCAGTTCTTC.